The 25 T cell receptor beta chains reported below all come from one sample, sequenced in a study of T-cell reconstitution after alpha-beta-depleted transplantation in children. This sample's TCRbeta library carried unique molecular identifier barcodes. In TCRdb, the PCR reads were re-called with MiXCR into one record per CDR3 protein. The table includes roughly 340,000 distinct CDR3 sequences, roughly 16% detected once. The source was PBMCs, mostly from graft donor cells, collected 360 days after TCRalphabeta/CD19-depleted stem cell transplant. All receptors derive from a male patient aged 2 to 9 who had a stem cell transplant for acute lymphoblastic leukemia, so the T cells may come from the graft donor.

This clonotype has more than one count but fewer than ten. J is TRBJ2-1 and V is TRBV5-8; no clear D gene. Trimming cost V 2 bases and J 1 base, with 16 bases left between them. This CDR3 has 17 amino acids. Germline V gives CDR1 SGHTS, CDR2 YDEGEE. In DNA, the CDR3 is TGTGCCAGCAGCTTCTCAAAGAGCGTTTGGTCCTACAATGAGCAGTTCTTC. As protein: CASSFSKSVWSYNEQFF.

This clonotype was observed a few times. This rearrangement joins TRBV29-1 to TRBJ1-2; D remains unclear. The CDR3 loop spans 11 amino acids. V lost 4 bases to trimming and J lost 1 base, with 4 bases between them. CDR1 and CDR2 (germline): SQVTM, ANQGSEA. The CDR3 here is CSVVLNYGYTF. The CDR3 nucleotides are TGCAGCGTTGTCCTTAACTATGGCTACACCTTC.

The chain carries TRBV13 and TRBJ2-3; possible D gene TRBD1, 6 bases. Germline values: CDR1 PRHDT, CDR2 FYEKMQ (reference sequence). The CDR3 covers 15 residues. V gave up 5 bases and J gave up 0 bases, with 12 bases separating them. CDR3 region: CASSLRTASTDTQYF. In DNA, the CDR3 is TGTGCCAGCAGCCTAAGGACAGCTAGCACAGATACGCAGTATTTT.

Only a few counts were recorded for this clonotype. J is TRBJ2-2 and V is TRBV29-1; D not resolved. V was trimmed by 3 bases and J by 8 bases, leaving 10 bases between them. Germline values: CDR1 SQVTM, CDR2 ANQGSEA. The length of the CDR3 is 12 residues. The CDR3 protein is CSVDPRSGELFF. CDR3 coding DNA: TGCAGCGTTGATCCCCGGTCTGGGGAGCTGTTTTTT.

This clonotype occurred a few times. The chain couples TRBV14 to TRBJ1-1, with D hard to call. The CDR3 spans 15 residues. Germline-derived CDR1 and CDR2 are SGHDN and FVKESK. Between the trimmed V and J ends, which lost 1 base and 3 bases, there was a span of 12 bases. As DNA, the CDR3 is TGTGCCAGCAGCCAAGCCGAGGGTCTGGACACTGAAGCTTTCTTT. Translation: CASSQAEGLDTEAFF.

The rearrangement links TRBV29-1 to TRBJ1-3; perhaps TRBD1 as D (5 bases). Deletions cut 4 bases from V and 4 bases from J, with 8 bases between. CDR3 length equals 12 residues. Germline V gene data show CDR1 as SQVTM and CDR2 as ANQGSEA. The CDR3 loop is CSVAGRGNTIYF. CDR3 DNA sequence: TGCAGCGTTGCAGGGAGGGGAAACACCATATATTTT.

This clonotype was found a few times. The chain uses TRBV4-1 and TRBJ2-1, with 14 nucleotides matching TRBD2. Germline lookup yields CDR1 MGHRA and CDR2 YSYEKL. J gave up 0 bases and V 1 base, and 2 bases lay outside the gene matches. CDR3 length: 18 amino acids. In DNA form, the CDR3 reads TGCGCCAGCAGCCAAGGAGGACTAGCGGGAGGCTCCTACAATGAGCAGTTCTTC. It is translated as CASSQGGLAGGSYNEQFF.

This sequence joins TRBV12-3 or TRBV12-4 and TRBJ2-1, with 8 bases identical to TRBD2. The CDR3 totals 16 residues. The trim removed 1 base at V and 5 bases at J, leaving 7 bases unmatched. The CDR3 region is CASSLGQSGGNNEQFF. CDR3 DNA sequence: TGTGCCAGCAGTTTAGGCCAGAGCGGGGGAAACAATGAGCAGTTCTTC.

This clonotype showed up many times. The chain joins TRBV5-1 to TRBJ2-3; 7 nucleotides align to TRBD2. V shed 4 bases and J 0 bases; nucleotides not matched to a gene: 8. Germline V gene data show CDR1 as SGHRS and CDR2 as YFSETQ. The CDR3 has 16 residues. For the CDR3, the DNA is TGCGCCAGCAGCAAGCAGCGGGACGGGAGCACAGATACGCAGTATTTT. It translates to CASSKQRDGSTDTQYF.

This chain connects TRBV5-6 to TRBJ2-3; 12 bases line up with TRBD2. Losses at the gene ends were 4 bases for V and 3 bases for J; bases not matched to a gene: 9. Germline V CDR1 and CDR2: SGHDT, YYEEEE. This CDR3 is built from 17 residues. CDR3 amino acids: CASSAPSGRAETDTQYF. Written as DNA, the CDR3 is TGTGCCAGCAGCGCACCTAGCGGGAGGGCCGAGACAGATACGCAGTATTTT.

In this sample, this clonotype turned up many times. This rearrangement joins TRBV18 to TRBJ2-7; a possible D gene is TRBD1 (5 bases). Trimming removed 3 bases at V and 0 bases at J, with 9 bases between. The CDR3 has 14 amino acids. Looked up from germline, CDR1 is KGHSH and CDR2 is LQKENI. CDR3 amino acids: CASSPQGSSYEQYF. The CDR3, as DNA: TGTGCCAGCTCACCGCAGGGAAGCTCCTACGAGCAGTACTTC.

The chain is built from TRBV5-1 and TRBJ1-1; D is unclear. Trimming removed 3 bases from V and 1 base from J, with 10 bases in between. CDR1 and CDR2 from the germline V gene are SGHRS and YFSETQ. CDR3 length: 14 amino acids. The CDR3 sequence: CASSSGPENTEAFF. The CDR3 bases are TGCGCCAGCAGCTCCGGACCCGAGAACACTGAAGCTTTCTTT.

This clonotype was detected ten times or more. The V gene is TRBV12-3 or TRBV12-4, the J gene TRBJ2-4; 11 nucleotides agree with TRBD2. The CDR3 is 16 amino acids. Unmatched junction bases numbered 6, after V lost 6 bases and J lost 2 bases. The CDR3 sequence: CASRPTSGGSKNIQYF. The CDR3 coding sequence is TGTGCCAGCAGACCTACTAGCGGGGGCTCCAAAAACATTCAGTACTTC.

In its sample, this clonotype was seen once. Here the CDR3 reads CASSHRLAGGPAGANVLTF. The CDR3 bases are TGTGCCAGCAGCCATCGTTTAGCGGGAGGGCCAGCTGGGGCCAACGTCCTGACTTTC. The gene calls are TRBV2 and TRBJ2-6, with 11 bases fitting TRBD2. The CDR3 runs to 19 residues. The J segment lost 2 bases and the V segment lost 6 bases, leaving 12 bases of the junction unmatched. Per germline, CDR1 SNHLY and CDR2 FYNNEI.

CDR3 sequence reads: CASSPQQYF. CDR3 nucleotides: TGTGCCAGCAGTCCCCAGCAGTACTTC. The chain combines TRBV27 with TRBJ2-7; D is undetermined. CDR1 and CDR2 from the germline V gene are MNHEY and SMNVEV (reference sequence). This CDR3 region has 9 residues. Trimming removed 5 bases at V and 8 bases at J, with 4 bases between.

About this clonotype: The conserved closing phenylalanine or tryptophan is absent in this CDR3, likely reflecting a read error. This chain links TRBV29-1 with TRBJ1-1, with a possible D match to TRBD1 (5 bases). The germline V gene encodes CDR1 SQVTM and CDR2 ANQGSEA. Trimming cost V 4 bases and J 1 base, with 10 bases left between them. The CDR3 has 13 residues. CDR3: CSVVLGTNTEAFC. The CDR3 nucleotides read TGCAGCGTTGTTCTGGGGACGAACACTGAAGCTTTCTGT.

Ten or more counts support this clonotype. The chain links TRBV12-3 or TRBV12-4 to TRBJ2-3; TRBD2 agrees at 10 bases. V lost 3 bases to trimming and J lost 4 bases; unmatched junction nucleotides: 13. This CDR3 is built from 18 residues. This chain's CDR3 is CASSFLYGLAGEADTQYF. CDR3 nucleotide sequence: TGTGCCAGCAGTTTTTTGTATGGGCTAGCGGGAGAGGCAGATACGCAGTATTTT.

This clonotype was observed a few times. This chain connects TRBV12-3 or TRBV12-4 to TRBJ2-3; 13 nucleotides match TRBD2. The CDR3 loop spans 16 amino acids. V lost 5 bases to trimming and J lost 4 bases; unmatched junction nucleotides: 6. The CDR3 DNA reads as TGTGCCAGCAGTACAGGGACTAGCGGGAATCCAGATACGCAGTATTTT. Its protein is CASSTGTSGNPDTQYF.

With respect to this clonotype: Relative to the germline gene, one junction end is altered; a read error may explain this. The chain combines TRBV7-2 with TRBJ1-3; TRBD1 is a possible D gene (5 bases). The CDR3 extends over 16 amino acids. Germline CDR1 and CDR2: SGHTA and FQGNSA. For the CDR3, the DNA is TGTGCCAGCAGGTCCAGGGTCGGGAGCTCTGGAAACGCCATATATTTT. This gives the protein CASRSRVGSSGNAIYF.

This clonotype occurred a few times. V usage is TRBV20-1 and J usage is TRBJ2-3, with D perhaps TRBD2 (6 bases). The CDR3 spans 14 residues. Trimming pared 3 bases from V and 2 bases from J, leaving 12 bases between. Germline CDR1 DFQATT, CDR2 SNEGSKA (reference sequence). CDR3 in amino acids: CSASPGAYTDTQYF. The CDR3 nucleotides read TGCAGTGCTAGCCCGGGAGCTTACACAGATACGCAGTATTTT.

This chain joins TRBV7-2 and TRBJ1-1; D remains ambiguous. V was shortened by 1 base and J by 4 bases, with 16 bases between the two germline ends. The CDR3 loop spans 16 amino acids. The germline V gene has CDR1 SGHTA and CDR2 FQGNSA. CDR3 loop: CASSLDPVKGGTEAFF. CDR3 bases: TGTGCCAGCAGCTTAGACCCCGTCAAGGGTGGCACTGAAGCTTTCTTT.

The chain joins TRBV4-2 to TRBJ2-3; 9 bases line up with TRBD2. Trimming cost V 3 bases and J 6 bases; bases outside gene matches: 10. In germline, CDR1 is LGHNA, CDR2 YNFKEQ. This CDR3 spans 16 amino acids. DNA for the CDR3: TGTGCCAGCAGCCAGGAGTTAGCGGGAGAGTGGGATACGCAGTATTTT. Translating gives CASSQELAGEWDTQYF.

This clonotype was counted many times. The chain combines TRBV9 with TRBJ2-2; D possibly uses TRBD1 or TRBD2 (5 bases each). This CDR3 is built from 17 residues. Germline V gene lookup returns CDR1 SGDLS and CDR2 YYNGEE. Trimming left V 0 bases short and J 1 base short, with 13 bases between. In nucleotides, the CDR3 is TGTGCCAGCAGCGTAGTCCCACTGAGGGGGAACACCGGGGAGCTGTTTTTT. It translates to CASSVVPLRGNTGELFF.

This clonotype showed up just a few times. The chain is built from TRBV20-1 and TRBJ2-3; D is uncertain. The ends were cut back, 7 bases at V and 0 bases at J, with 11 bases in the middle. The CDR3 is 13 residues long. CDR1 is DFQATT and CDR2 is SNEGSKA in the germline V gene (reference sequence). In DNA form, the CDR3 reads TGCAGTGGGCGGAGTGCTAGCACAGATACGCAGTATTTT. It specifies CSGRSASTDTQYF.

This clonotype has only a few counts. The rearrangement joins TRBV4-2 to TRBJ2-7; D is unresolved. Germline V gene lookup returns CDR1 LGHNA and CDR2 YNFKEQ. The ends were cut back, 1 base at V and 3 bases at J, with 13 bases in the middle. The CDR3 consists of 15 residues. CDR3 nucleotides: TGTGCCAGCAGCCAAGGTAGTGGGAATAGCTACGAGCAGTACTTC. Translation gives CASSQGSGNSYEQYF.